This entry lists 29 T cell receptor beta chains sequenced from one sample in a study of cytomegalovirus exposure and HLA in healthy donors. Amplification used 60 Vbeta primers and 13 Jbeta primers. Data came from immunoSEQ multiplex PCR; TCRdb stores just in-frame clones and leaves some out. The table lists around 130,000 clones, about 81% of them singletons, with approximately 6% in the top ten. The source material was PBMCs. These receptor sequences come from a woman aged 40 to 49 in good health and CMV-seropositive.

The chain has TRBV29-1 and TRBJ1-4; D is uncertain. With 6 bases removed from V and 5 bases from J, the gap between germline ends came to 16 bases. Germline V gene sequence: CDR1 SQVTM, CDR2 ANQGSEA. The CDR3 contains 14 residues. As DNA, the CDR3 is TGCAGCGTCCCAGAGGGATTTACGAATGAAAAACTGTTTTTT. Translating it yields CSVPEGFTNEKLFF.

The rearrangement joins TRBV5-4 to TRBJ1-1; 8 positions match TRBD1. Germline V CDR1 and CDR2: SGHNT, YYREEE (reference sequence). The J segment lost 9 bases and the V segment lost 6 bases, leaving 7 bases of the junction unmatched. The length of the CDR3 is 12 residues. CDR3 residues: CASNGQGSKAFF. As DNA, the CDR3 is TGTGCCAGCAACGGACAGGGAAGTAAAGCTTTCTTT.

The J gene is TRBJ1-1, the V gene TRBV6-6, with 8 bases lining up with TRBD1. This CDR3 comprises 15 residues. V shed 6 bases, J shed 6 bases, and the junction held 12 bases outside the gene matches. The V gene's germline CDR1 is MNHNY and CDR2 SVGAGI (reference sequence). CDR3 loop: CASSHLGQGVPEAFF. The CDR3 DNA follows: TGTGCCAGCAGCCACCTCGGACAGGGTGTACCTGAAGCTTTCTTT.

This clone was observed a single time. This rearrangement joins TRBV5-1 to TRBJ2-2, with D uncertain. Germline V gene data show CDR1 as SGHRS and CDR2 as YFSETQ. The CDR3 is 13 residues long. Trimming took off 0 bases at V and 8 bases at J, with 8 bases between the two ends. Here the CDR3 reads CASSLAGEGELFF. In nucleotides, the CDR3 is TGCGCCAGCAGCTTGGCCGGAGAGGGGGAGCTGTTTTTT. The full variable domain, its missing parts supplied by reference TRBV5-1 and TRBJ2-2, is KAGVTQTPRYLIKTRGQQVTLSCSPISGHRSVSWYQQTPGQGLQFLFEYFSETQRNKGNFPGRFSGRQFSNSRSEMNVSTLELGDSALYLCASSLAGEGELFFGEGSRLTVL.

This chain connects TRBV7-9 to TRBJ2-5; D unresolved. Looked up from germline, CDR1 is SEHNR and CDR2 is FQNEAQ (reference sequence). The CDR3 loop spans 12 amino acids. With 4 bases removed from V and 5 bases from J, the gap between germline ends came to 8 bases. The CDR3 protein is CASSSPGETQYF. Written as DNA, the CDR3 is TGTGCCAGCAGCTCCCCAGGCGAGACCCAGTACTTC.

The chain joins TRBV9 to TRBJ1-4; D remains unclear. Trimming cost V 6 bases and J 5 bases, with 8 bases left between them. CDR3 length equals 12 residues. Germline V gives CDR1 SGDLS, CDR2 YYNGEE. CDR3 protein: CASTGSNEKLFF. CDR3 nucleotides: TGTGCCAGCACGGGGTCCAATGAAAAACTGTTTTTT.

Only one count was recorded for this clone. The genes are TRBV2 and TRBJ2-7; 10 bases agree with TRBD2. V was clipped by 11 bases and J by 3 bases; unmatched bases: 13. The V gene's germline CDR1 is SNHLY and CDR2 FYNNEI. This CDR3 region has 15 residues. The chain's CDR3 is CASCPGSGGFYEQYF. CDR3 nucleotide sequence: TGTGCCTCGTGTCCGGGTAGCGGGGGGTTCTACGAGCAGTACTTC.

This clone was observed a few times. The J gene is TRBJ1-1, the V gene TRBV6-1; TRBD1 matches 8 bases. The CDR3 is made up of 14 amino acids. CDR1 is MNHNS and CDR2 is SASEGT in the germline V gene. The J segment lost 7 bases and the V segment lost 6 bases, leaving 10 bases of the junction unmatched. CDR3 DNA: TGTGCCAGCAGAGATGCCAGCAGGGGGCGTGAAGCTTTCTTT. This gives the protein CASRDASRGREAFF.

The rearrangement uses TRBV11-2 and TRBJ2-7; 9 bases line up with TRBD2. The V gene's germline CDR1 is SGHAT and CDR2 FQNNGV. CDR3 length: 15 amino acids. V dropped 5 bases and J dropped 2; count of bases not matched to a gene: 7. This CDR3 reads CASSPSSGAPYEQYF. The CDR3 region has the DNA TGTGCCAGCAGCCCTTCTAGCGGGGCACCCTACGAGCAGTACTTC.

The CDR3 loop is CASSIQGGGETQYF. DNA for the CDR3: TGTGCCAGTAGTATTCAGGGGGGTGGAGAGACCCAGTACTTC. The chain uses TRBV19 and TRBJ2-5, with D perhaps matching TRBD1 (7 bases). Germline V lookup: CDR1 LNHDA, CDR2 SQIVND (reference sequence). Between the trimmed V and J ends, which lost 3 bases and 4 bases, there was a span of 12 bases. This CDR3 has 14 residues.

The genes are TRBV14 and TRBJ2-1; TRBD2 matches at 10 bases. Trimming at V came to 4 bases and at J to 8 bases, leaving 8 bases not matched to a gene. CDR1 and CDR2 (germline): SGHDN, FVKESK. The CDR3 is 15 residues long. The CDR3 is CASSLRLAGADEQFF. The DNA for the CDR3 is TGTGCCAGCAGCCTCCGTCTAGCGGGAGCAGATGAGCAGTTCTTC.

The chain has TRBV6-6 and TRBJ1-5; 9 nucleotides agree with TRBD1. V lost 6 bases, J lost 4 bases, and 7 bases stayed unmatched. This CDR3 has 15 amino acids. Germline V gene lookup returns CDR1 MNHNY and CDR2 SVGAGI (reference sequence). CDR3 region: CASRLSGTGNQPQHF. CDR3 coding DNA: TGTGCCAGCAGACTTTCCGGGACAGGGAATCAGCCCCAGCATTTT.

This clone occurred once. This sequence joins TRBV19 and TRBJ1-5, with D perhaps TRBD1 (5 bases). Trimming shortened V by 6 bases and J by 5 bases, and 17 bases separated the two germline ends. The CDR3 covers 15 residues. Germline V gene sequence: CDR1 LNHDA, CDR2 SQIVND (reference sequence). The CDR3 loop reads CASSFDSARDQPQHF. In nucleotides, the CDR3 is TGTGCCAGTAGCTTTGACAGCGCCAGGGATCAGCCCCAGCATTTT.

The chain uses TRBV5-6 and TRBJ1-1; D is perhaps TRBD1 (5 bases). Germline V gene data show CDR1 as SGHDT and CDR2 as YYEEEE. Trimming removed 0 bases at V and 4 bases at J, with 16 bases between. This CDR3 has 16 amino acids. CDR3: CASSLVRQGRSTEAFF. CDR3 in DNA: TGTGCCAGCAGCTTGGTTCGCCAGGGAAGAAGCACTGAAGCTTTCTTT.

The CDR3 spells CASSPGLADLSYNEQFF. In DNA form, the CDR3 reads TGTGCCAGCAGTCCCGGACTAGCAGACCTCTCCTACAATGAGCAGTTCTTC. This chain uses TRBV27 with TRBJ2-1, with 8 bases lining up with TRBD2. V lost 5 bases to trimming and J lost 0 bases; unmatched junction nucleotides: 9. Germline values: CDR1 MNHEY, CDR2 SMNVEV (reference sequence). The CDR3 runs 17 residues.

This clone has just a few counts. This chain joins TRBV29-1 and TRBJ1-2, with D tentatively TRBD1 (5 bases). CDR1 and CDR2 (germline): SQVTM, ANQGSEA. The V end lost 4 bases, the J end lost 8 bases, and 20 bases lay between the germline ends. The CDR3 extends over 14 amino acids. The chain's CDR3 is CSVVAGPIARGYTF. CDR3 DNA: TGCAGCGTTGTCGCAGGGCCAATAGCCCGGGGCTACACCTTC.

This clone came up a few times. V and J are TRBV7-6 and TRBJ1-2, with TRBD1 matching over 8 bases. CDR3 length equals 13 residues. Germline CDR1 reads SGHVS; CDR2 reads FNYEAQ. J lost 8 bases, V lost 2 bases, and 4 bases had no gene match. CDR3 sequence reads: CASSLLQGGGYTF. The CDR3 DNA sequence: TGTGCCAGCAGCTTACTACAGGGGGGCGGCTACACCTTC.

The chain links TRBV6-4 to TRBJ2-7, with 8 bases that match TRBD2. Per the germline V gene, CDR1 is MRHNA and CDR2 is SNTAGT. This CDR3 comprises 14 residues. V lost 3 bases and J lost 3; bases outside the gene matches: 4. CDR3 protein: CASSEVAGGYEQYF. The CDR3 bases are TGTGCCAGCAGTGAGGTCGCGGGGGGCTACGAGCAGTACTTC.

A word on this clone: The conserved phenylalanine or tryptophan normally closing the CDR3 is absent here, so this likely arose from a read error. The limits of the CDR3 on the DNA are not certain, so only TCRdb's listed CDR3 is given. The CDR3 protein is CASSGTGEKRY. This chain links TRBV2 with TRBJ1-6. Germline assignment: CDR1 SNHLY and CDR2 FYNNEI. With termini counted, the CDR3 has 11 amino acids.

This clone was seen only a few times. The chain uses TRBV28 and TRBJ2-5; possible D gene TRBD1, 5 bases. Germline V gene lookup returns CDR1 MDHEN and CDR2 SYDVKM. CDR3 length: 13 amino acids. The V and J ends lost 3 bases and 4 bases respectively, with 9 bases between them. CDR3 in amino acids: CASSFAGLETQYF. The DNA of the CDR3 is TGTGCCAGCAGTTTCGCAGGGCTAGAGACCCAGTACTTC.

In its sample, this clone was seen once. The chain recombines TRBV9 with TRBJ2-7, with D tentatively TRBD2 (5 bases). The germline V and J ends were trimmed by 0 bases and 6 bases, with 13 bases remaining between them. This CDR3 has 14 residues. Germline lookup yields CDR1 SGDLS and CDR2 YYNGEE. The chain's CDR3 is CASSVEVGGGEQYF. DNA of the CDR3: TGTGCCAGCAGCGTAGAGGTAGGAGGAGGCGAGCAGTACTTC.

The rearrangement links TRBV6-5 to TRBJ1-2; no clear D. The germline V gene has CDR1 MNHEY and CDR2 SVGAGI. Trimming cost V 7 bases and J 3 bases, with 18 bases left between them. The CDR3 is 15 residues long. The CDR3 coding sequence is TGTGCCAGCAATCGAGGTGCAGTCGATTACTATGGCTACACCTTC. This translates into CASNRGAVDYYGYTF.

This clone showed up just a few times. The gene calls are TRBV6-1 and TRBJ1-2; no reliable D call. V was cut by 6 bases and J by 2 bases, with 7 bases left in between. The germline CDR1 and CDR2 sequences are MNHNS and SASEGT. The CDR3 extends over 12 amino acids. The CDR3 DNA reads as TGTGCCAGCAGCAGACAAAACTATGGCTACACCTTC. Translation: CASSRQNYGYTF.

The chain links TRBV5-1 to TRBJ1-6; D possibly corresponds to TRBD1 (5 bases). The CDR3 consists of 14 residues. The V gene lost 4 bases and the J gene lost 5 bases, with 10 bases spanning the gap. Germline values: CDR1 SGHRS, CDR2 YFSETQ. The CDR3 reads CASSRGSDNSPLHF. CDR3 DNA sequence: TGCGCCAGCAGCCGGGGGAGTGATAATTCACCCCTCCACTTT.

CDR3 nucleotides: TGCAGCGTTGAACGGGGTGTGGGCTACACCTTC. This gives the protein CSVERGVGYTF. This chain links TRBV29-1 with TRBJ1-2; D uncertain. Germline lookup yields CDR1 SQVTM and CDR2 ANQGSEA. CDR3 length equals 11 residues. The V and J ends lost 2 bases and 8 bases respectively, with 9 bases between them. The full variable domain, its missing parts supplied by reference TRBV29-1 and TRBJ1-2, is SAVISQKPSRDICQRGTSLTIQCQVDSQVTMMFWYRQQPGQSLTLIATANQGSEATYESGFVIDKFPISRPNLTFSTLTVSNMSPEDSSIYLCSVERGVGYTFGSGTRLTVV.

The chain joins TRBV6-1 to TRBJ1-1; D uncertain. The length of the CDR3 is 10 residues. Germline V gene data show CDR1 as MNHNS and CDR2 as SASEGT. Between the trimmed V and J ends, which lost 8 bases and 7 bases, there was a span of 8 bases. Here the CDR3 DNA reads TGTGCCAGCTCACAATTTGAAGCTTTCTTT. This gives the protein CASSQFEAFF.

The chain carries TRBV9 and TRBJ2-4, with D maybe TRBD1 (6 bases). The CDR3 runs 16 residues. Germline V gene sequence: CDR1 SGDLS, CDR2 YYNGEE. The V and J ends lost 4 bases and 0 bases respectively, with 14 bases between them. The CDR3, as DNA: TGTGCCAGCAGCCCCACAGGGCTGGTAGCCAAAAACATTCAGTACTTC. This translates into CASSPTGLVAKNIQYF.

V and J are TRBV28 and TRBJ1-3, with D tentatively TRBD1 (6 bases). Germline loops: CDR1 MDHEN, CDR2 SYDVKM. V gave up 8 bases and J gave up 3 bases, with 17 bases separating them. This CDR3 has 15 amino acids. The CDR3 coding sequence is TGTGCCAGCTGCCCAACAGGGATGTATGGAAACACCATATATTTT. The encoded protein is CASCPTGMYGNTIYF.

The chain uses TRBV6-5 and TRBJ2-3; D is perhaps TRBD2 (5 bases). The CDR3 is 15 residues long. Germline V gene data show CDR1 as MNHEY and CDR2 as SVGAGI. V gave up 2 bases and J gave up 6 bases, with 15 bases separating them. The CDR3 DNA reads as TGTGCCAGCAGTTACGAGCGGAGGCGGTGGGATACGCAGTATTTT. Its translation: CASSYERRRWDTQYF.